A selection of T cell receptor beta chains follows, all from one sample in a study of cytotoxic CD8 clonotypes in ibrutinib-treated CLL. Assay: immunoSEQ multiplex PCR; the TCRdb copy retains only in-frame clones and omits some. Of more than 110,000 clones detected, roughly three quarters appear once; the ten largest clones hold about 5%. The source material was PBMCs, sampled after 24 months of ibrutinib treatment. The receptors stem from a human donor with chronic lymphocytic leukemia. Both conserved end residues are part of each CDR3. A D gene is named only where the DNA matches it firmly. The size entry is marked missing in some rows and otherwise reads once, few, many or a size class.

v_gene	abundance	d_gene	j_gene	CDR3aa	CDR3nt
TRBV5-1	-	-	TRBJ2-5	CASSFSGTQYF	TGCGCCAGCAGCTTCAGCGGGACCCAGTACTTC
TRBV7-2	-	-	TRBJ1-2	CASSPRGWANYGYTF	TGTGCCAGCAGCCCCCGGGGTTGGGCTAACTATGGCTACACCTTC
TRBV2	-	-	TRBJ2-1	CASSEWRDEQFF	TGTGCCAGCAGTGAATGGAGGGATGAGCAGTTCTTC
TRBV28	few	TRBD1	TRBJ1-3	CASSFSLAGTGKWAGNTIYF	TGTGCCAGCAGTTTCTCTCTAGCCGGGACAGGGAAGTGGGCTGGAAACACCATATATTTT
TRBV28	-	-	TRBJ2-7	CASSFRNTYEQYF	TGTGCCAGCAGTTTCAGGAATACCTACGAGCAGTACTTC
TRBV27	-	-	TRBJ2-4	CASSRGPIAKNIQYF	TGTGCCAGCAGCCGTGGGCCCATAGCCAAAAACATTCAGTACTTC
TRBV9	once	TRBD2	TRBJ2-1	CASNPGLAGSYNEQFF	TGTGCCAGCAACCCCGGACTAGCGGGATCCTACAATGAGCAGTTCTTC
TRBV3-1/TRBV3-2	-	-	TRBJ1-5	CAMGQPQHF	TGTGCGATGGGTCAGCCCCAGCATTTT
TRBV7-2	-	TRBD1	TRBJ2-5	CASAPGPKGARETQYF	TGTGCCAGCGCCCCAGGTCCTAAGGGGGCGCGGGAGACCCAGTACTTC
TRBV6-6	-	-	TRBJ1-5	CASSYSYGGNQPQHF	TGTGCCAGCAGTTACTCCTACGGGGGTAATCAGCCCCAGCATTTT
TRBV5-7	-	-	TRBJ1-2	CASAGVNYGYTF	TGTGCCAGCGCCGGGGTGAACTATGGCTACACCTTC
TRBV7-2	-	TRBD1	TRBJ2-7	CASSPGQGQVYEQYF	TGTGCCAGCAGCCCCGGACAGGGGCAGGTCTACGAGCAGTACTTC
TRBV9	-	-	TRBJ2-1	CASGGQTEQFF	TGTGCCAGCGGCGGACAGACCGAGCAGTTCTTC
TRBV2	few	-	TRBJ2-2	CASSPGLLGTGELFF	TGTGCCAGCAGCCCCGGGTTGCTCGGAACCGGGGAGCTGTTTTTT
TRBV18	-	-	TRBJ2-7	CASSPVRGHEQYF	TGTGCCAGCTCCCCGGTCAGGGGCCACGAGCAGTACTTC
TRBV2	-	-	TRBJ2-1	CASSRNNEQFF	TGTGCCAGCAGTCGGAACAATGAGCAGTTCTTC
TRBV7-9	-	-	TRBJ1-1	CASSFLMNTEAFF	TGTGCCAGCAGCTTTCTCATGAACACTGAAGCTTTCTTT
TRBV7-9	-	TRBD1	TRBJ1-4	CASSQTGQGGEKLFF	TGTGCCAGCAGCCAAACGGGACAGGGGGGTGAAAAACTGTTTTTT
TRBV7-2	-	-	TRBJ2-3	CASSLAALSDTQYF	TGTGCCAGCAGCTTAGCGGCCCTGTCAGATACGCAGTATTTT
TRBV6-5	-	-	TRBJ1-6	CASRGSSYNSPLHF	TGTGCCAGCAGGGGCAGCTCCTATAATTCACCCCTCCACTTT
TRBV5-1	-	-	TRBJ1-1	CASSLAGTNTEAFF	TGCGCCAGCAGCTTGGCAGGGACGAACACTGAAGCTTTCTTT
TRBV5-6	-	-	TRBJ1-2	CASSLGDSPYGYTF	TGTGCCAGCAGCTTGGGTGACAGCCCCTATGGCTACACCTTC
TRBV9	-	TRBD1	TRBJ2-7	CASSTGDRREQYF	TGTGCCAGCAGCACAGGGGACAGACGCGAGCAGTACTTC